This is a list of T cell receptor beta chains from one sample in a study of PD-1 blockade in mismatch repair-deficient tumors. Sequencing was performed with immunoSEQ multiplex PCR; in TCRdb, only in-frame clones are kept and a portion is missing. Here the sample spans about 68,000 clones, 78% being singletons. This specimen was peripheral blood, taken 2 weeks after starting pembrolizumab. These receptors all stem from an adult with mismatch repair-deficient cancer. CDR3s include the opening cysteine and the closing phenylalanine or tryptophan. Each record gives: V gene, clone size, J gene, D gene, CDR3 protein, CDR3 DNA. D genes are given only for firm matches. Clone size is shown for a subset of rows, as once, few, many or a class of expanded clone.

v_call: TRBV6-6; clone_size: many; j_call: TRBJ2-7; d_call: .; cdr3_aa: CASSSRGSHDEQYF; cdr3_nt: TGTGCCAGCTCCTCCCGGGGGTCTCACGACGAGCAGTACTTC
v_call: TRBV2; clone_size: .; j_call: TRBJ1-5; d_call: TRBD1; cdr3_aa: CASRTGTSQPQHF; cdr3_nt: TGTGCCAGCCGGACAGGGACCAGTCAGCCCCAGCATTTT
v_call: TRBV19; clone_size: .; j_call: TRBJ1-4; d_call: .; cdr3_aa: CASSIGRELVEKLFF; cdr3_nt: TGTGCCAGTAGTATAGGAAGGGAGTTAGTTGAAAAACTGTTTTTT
v_call: TRBV5-4; clone_size: .; j_call: TRBJ2-2; d_call: .; cdr3_aa: CASSLGATNTGELFF; cdr3_nt: TGTGCCAGCAGCTTGGGGGCCACGAACACCGGGGAGCTGTTTTTT
v_call: TRBV9; clone_size: .; j_call: TRBJ2-1; d_call: TRBD2; cdr3_aa: CASSVEGRADNEQFF; cdr3_nt: TGTGCCAGCAGCGTAGAAGGGAGGGCCGACAATGAGCAGTTCTTC
v_call: TRBV11-1; clone_size: .; j_call: TRBJ2-5; d_call: .; cdr3_aa: CASSLARFETQYF; cdr3_nt: TGTGCCAGCAGCTTAGCGCGGTTTGAGACCCAGTACTTC
v_call: TRBV18; clone_size: .; j_call: TRBJ1-4; d_call: TRBD1; cdr3_aa: CASSHEDRLPNEKLFF; cdr3_nt: TGTGCCAGCTCACACGAGGACAGGCTTCCTAATGAAAAACTGTTTTTT
v_call: TRBV20-1; clone_size: .; j_call: TRBJ2-1; d_call: .; cdr3_aa: CSATSVEQFF; cdr3_nt: TGCAGTGCTACTTCGGTCGAGCAGTTCTTC
v_call: TRBV5-4; clone_size: .; j_call: TRBJ2-7; d_call: TRBD2; cdr3_aa: CASSLELAGAPLEQYF; cdr3_nt: TGTGCCAGCAGCTTGGAGCTAGCGGGAGCCCCACTCGAGCAGTACTTC
v_call: TRBV5-1; clone_size: .; j_call: TRBJ2-7; d_call: .; cdr3_aa: CASSLGDGWALKTYEQYF; cdr3_nt: TGCGCCAGCAGCTTGGGGGATGGATGGGCACTAAAAACCTACGAGCAGTACTTC
v_call: TRBV27; clone_size: .; j_call: TRBJ2-7; d_call: TRBD2; cdr3_aa: CASKREDEQYF; cdr3_nt: TGTGCCAGCAAGCGGGAGGACGAGCAGTACTTC
v_call: TRBV11-2; clone_size: .; j_call: TRBJ2-3; d_call: TRBD1; cdr3_aa: CASSPTGGVDTQYF; cdr3_nt: TGTGCCAGCAGCCCGACAGGGGGCGTGGATACGCAGTATTTT
v_call: TRBV2; clone_size: once; j_call: TRBJ1-1; d_call: .; cdr3_aa: CASNLRLNTEAFF; cdr3_nt: TGTGCCAGCAATCTTCGCCTGAACACTGAAGCTTTCTTT
v_call: TRBV28; clone_size: .; j_call: TRBJ2-3; d_call: .; cdr3_aa: CASSFPATDTQYF; cdr3_nt: TGTGCCAGCAGTTTTCCGGCCACAGATACGCAGTATTTT
v_call: TRBV11-2; clone_size: few; j_call: TRBJ2-2; d_call: TRBD2; cdr3_aa: CASSLGGLASLGAGELFF; cdr3_nt: TGTGCCAGCAGCCTGGGGGGACTAGCGTCATTAGGCGCCGGGGAGCTGTTTTTT
v_call: TRBV7-7; clone_size: .; j_call: TRBJ2-1; d_call: .; cdr3_aa: CASSPLSYNEQFF; cdr3_nt: TGTGCTAGCAGCCCCCTCTCCTACAATGAGCAGTTCTTC
v_call: TRBV5-1; clone_size: .; j_call: TRBJ2-7; d_call: .; cdr3_aa: CASSLFGGQNEQYF; cdr3_nt: TGCGCCAGCAGCTTGTTCGGGGGGCAGAACGAGCAGTACTTC
v_call: TRBV5-1; clone_size: few; j_call: TRBJ2-1; d_call: .; cdr3_aa: CASSSGASNEQFF; cdr3_nt: TGCGCCAGCAGCTCAGGGGCGTCCAATGAGCAGTTCTTC
v_call: TRBV19; clone_size: .; j_call: TRBJ2-7; d_call: .; cdr3_aa: CATSGGRGDEQYF; cdr3_nt: TGTGCCACCTCGGGGGGCCGGGGCGACGAGCAGTACTTC
v_call: TRBV28; clone_size: .; j_call: TRBJ2-7; d_call: .; cdr3_aa: CASSLFGNRYEQYF; cdr3_nt: TGTGCCAGCAGTTTATTTGGCAACCGCTACGAGCAGTACTTC
v_call: TRBV11-3; clone_size: once; j_call: TRBJ1-1; d_call: .; cdr3_aa: CASSPAGGDTEAFF; cdr3_nt: TGTGCCAGCAGCCCAGCCGGAGGGGACACTGAAGCTTTCTTT
v_call: TRBV18; clone_size: .; j_call: TRBJ2-1; d_call: TRBD1; cdr3_aa: CASSPFGQGAYNEQFF; cdr3_nt: TGTGCCAGCTCACCATTTGGGCAGGGGGCATACAATGAGCAGTTCTTC
v_call: TRBV5-8; clone_size: .; j_call: TRBJ2-3; d_call: .; cdr3_aa: CASSLGNTRDTDTQYF; cdr3_nt: TGTGCCAGCAGCTTGGGAAACACCCGGGATACAGATACGCAGTATTTT